These T cell receptor beta chains were read from a single sample in a study of long-term antiretroviral therapy in people with HIV. The data were produced by immunoSEQ multiplex PCR, yet TCRdb's version contains in-frame clones alone and is incomplete. The sample carries tens of thousands of clones, around 86% recorded once. The input for sequencing was unsorted PBMCs, taken 2.7 years after starting antiretroviral therapy. These receptors came from a man between 35 and 55 years old with HIV. Each CDR3 is given with its conserved first and last residue. A D gene is named only where the DNA matches it firmly. Only part of the rows carry a size: once, few, many, or a class if the clone is expanded.

-	TRBJ1-3	TRBV30	-	TGTGCCTGGAGACCTCAAGGCCTGGGAAACACCATATATTTT	CAWRPQGLGNTIYF
-	TRBJ2-7	TRBV28	-	TGTGCCAGCAGTTTCACTAGCTCCTTCTACGAGCAGTACTTC	CASSFTSSFYEQYF
TRBD1	TRBJ1-2	TRBV10-3	once	TGTGCCATCAGTGAGTCGACAGGGAAAGAGGGCTACACCTTC	CAISESTGKEGYTF
TRBD1	TRBJ1-5	TRBV27	-	TGTGCCAGCACCGGGACAGGGCCCAATCAGCCCCAGCATTTT	CASTGTGPNQPQHF
TRBD1	TRBJ2-5	TRBV2	-	TGTGCCAGCAGTGGCGACAGGGGCCAAGAGACCCAGTACTTC	CASSGDRGQETQYF
-	TRBJ1-1	TRBV7-2	-	TGTGCCAGCAGCTTAATAGACCCCGAAGCTTTCTTT	CASSLIDPEAFF
-	TRBJ2-2	TRBV11-3	-	TGTGCCAGCAGCCCCGCGACAGGACAGACCGGGGAGCTGTTTTTT	CASSPATGQTGELFF
TRBD1	TRBJ2-7	TRBV5-6	-	TGTGCCAGCAGTCACACAGGGGGCGCGGTAAACGAGCAGTACTTC	CASSHTGGAVNEQYF
TRBD1	TRBJ2-7	TRBV13	-	TGTGCCAGCAGGCGCGGGACAGGTTCCTACGAGCAGTACTTC	CASRRGTGSYEQYF
TRBD2	TRBJ2-2	TRBV2	once	TGTGCCAGCAGTTTGCCGGGACTAGCGGGGGAGGCCGGGGAGCTGTTTTTT	CASSLPGLAGEAGELFF
TRBD2	TRBJ2-5	TRBV19	-	TGTGCCAGTAGTACTTTAGCGGGGCAAGAGACCCAGTACTTC	CASSTLAGQETQYF
TRBD2	TRBJ2-7	TRBV4-1	once	TGCGCCAGTTCTCCTAGCGGGGGGGCGCGGGAGCAGTACTTC	CASSPSGGAREQYF
TRBD1	TRBJ1-1	TRBV18	-	TGTGCCAGCTCGCCATCAGGGGGCTCGGGGAACACTGAAGCTTTCTTT	CASSPSGGSGNTEAFF
-	TRBJ1-4	TRBV7-2	-	TGTGCCAGCAGCTTAGCCGGGGTAACTAATGAAAAACTGTTTTTT	CASSLAGVTNEKLFF
TRBD2	TRBJ2-3	TRBV10-3	-	TGTGCCATCAGTGAACGCGGGGGGGCCAACACGCAGTATTTT	CAISERGGANTQYF
TRBD1	TRBJ2-3	TRBV25-1	-	TGTGCCACCACAGGACAGGGCGTAGATACGCAGTATTTT	CATTGQGVDTQYF
-	TRBJ2-7	TRBV19	-	TGTGCCAGTAGTATAGGCGGGCCCGCCTACGAGCAGTACTTC	CASSIGGPAYEQYF
TRBD1	TRBJ1-1	TRBV6-1	-	TGTGCCAGCAGTGGCCGACAGGGGAGGACTGAAGCTTTCTTT	CASSGRQGRTEAFF
TRBD1	TRBJ1-2	TRBV2	few	TGTGCCAGTCAAAGTAAGACAGGGGATGGCTACACCTTC	CASQSKTGDGYTF
-	TRBJ2-7	TRBV14	once	TGTGCCAGCAGCCAAGTCAAGGAGGGCGGGCAGTACTTC	CASSQVKEGGQYF
-	TRBJ1-3	TRBV11-3	-	TGTGCCAGCAGCTTAGATTCATCGGGAAACACCATATATTTT	CASSLDSSGNTIYF
-	TRBJ2-3	TRBV11-2	once	TGTGCCAGCAGCTCTACACATGAGCGACCCACAGATACGCAGTATTTT	CASSSTHERPTDTQYF
TRBD2	TRBJ2-5	TRBV29-1	-	TGCAGCGTTGAAGCTCCGACTAGCGGGGGGTTGGAGACCCAGTACTTC	CSVEAPTSGGLETQYF
-	TRBJ2-4	TRBV2	-	TGTGCCAGCAGTGAAAAGGTTGTCAAAAACATTCAGTACTTC	CASSEKVVKNIQYF
-	TRBJ1-2	TRBV18	-	TGTGCCAGCTCACTTGACTATGGCTACACCTTC	CASSLDYGYTF
TRBD2	TRBJ2-7	TRBV4-2	once	TGTGCCAGCAGCCTAGAGCGAGGTAGCGGGGTGTCCGTCTACGAGCAGTACTTC	CASSLERGSGVSVYEQYF
TRBD1	TRBJ2-7	TRBV7-2	few	TGTGCCAGCAGCTTAGACCCGCCGGGACAGGGATACGAGCAGTACTTC	CASSLDPPGQGYEQYF
-	TRBJ1-5	TRBV6-4	-	TGTGCCAGCAGCATACCGGGCCCCAATTCACTCCAGCATTTT	CASSIPGPNSLQHF
-	TRBJ2-7	TRBV20-1	-	TGCAGTGCTAGTGTTAAGTACGAGCAGTACTTC	CSASVKYEQYF
TRBD1	TRBJ2-5	TRBV5-1	-	TGCGCCAGCAGCTTAGGACAGGGGATTCAAGAGACCCAGTACTTC	CASSLGQGIQETQYF
TRBD2	TRBJ2-3	TRBV7-2	-	TGTGCCAGCAGCGTGGGACTAGCGGGAGATAGAGATACGCAGTATTTT	CASSVGLAGDRDTQYF
TRBD2	TRBJ2-7	TRBV30	-	TGTGCCTGGAGTGGACTAGCGGGCTACTACGAGCAGTACTTC	CAWSGLAGYYEQYF
-	TRBJ1-2	TRBV10-3	-	TGTGCCATCAGTAGCGAGGCTCCCTATGGCTACACCTTC	CAISSEAPYGYTF
-	TRBJ2-2	TRBV12-1	-	TGTGCCAGCAGCTTTCGACCGGGACTACACACCGGGGAGCTGTTTTTT	CASSFRPGLHTGELFF
-	TRBJ2-4	TRBV2	-	TGTGCCAGCAGTGGACTAGCCAAAAACATTCAGTACTTC	CASSGLAKNIQYF
TRBD1	TRBJ1-1	TRBV6-1	-	TGTGCCAGCAGTTCGGACAGGCAAAGGACTGAAGCTTTCTTT	CASSSDRQRTEAFF
TRBD2	TRBJ2-3	TRBV4-1	-	TGCGCCAGCAGCCCCACGGGCGGGGGAGCCACAGATACGCAGTATTTT	CASSPTGGGATDTQYF
-	TRBJ2-7	TRBV28	-	TGTGCCAGCAGCGAAACGGGGGTAAGCTCCTACGAGCAGTACTTC	CASSETGVSSYEQYF
TRBD1	TRBJ2-1	TRBV2	-	TGTGCCAGCAGTTGGGACAGGGACGGGCTCTACAATGAGCAGTTCTTC	CASSWDRDGLYNEQFF
-	TRBJ2-1	TRBV6-6	-	TGTGCCAGCAGGAGGGACGCCTACAATGAGCAGTTCTTC	CASRRDAYNEQFF
TRBD2	TRBJ2-1	TRBV19	-	TGTGCCAGTAGTCATCTAGCGGGGGCCGATCTCTCCTACAATGAGCAGTTCTTC	CASSHLAGADLSYNEQFF